One sample yielded the 18 T cell receptor beta chains listed below, sequenced in a study of blood T cell repertoires in COVID-19. Using immunoSEQ multiplex PCR, the repertoire was profiled, and TCRdb retains in-frame clones only, with some absent. The repertoire consists of fewer than 250,000 clones, with approximately 80% occurring once and the leading ten covering more than 6%. Sequenced material: peripheral blood. The receptors here all came from a woman in her sixties with active or convalescent COVID-19.

The chain couples TRBV12-5 to TRBJ1-5; perhaps TRBD1 as D (5 bases). The germline V and J ends were trimmed by 6 bases and 0 bases, with 15 bases remaining between them. The V gene's germline CDR1 is LGHNT and CDR2 FRNRAP. The CDR3 has 16 amino acids. CDR3 nucleotide sequence: TGTGCTAGTGGCAGTGGGGCGGCTTATAGCAATCAGCCCCAGCATTTT. This gives the protein CASGSGAAYSNQPQHF.

CDR3 in DNA: TGTGCCAGCAGTGAACCCTATTATAGCAATCAGCCCCAGCATTTT. Its translation is CASSEPYYSNQPQHF. This chain connects TRBV6-1 to TRBJ1-5; D is unclear. The CDR3 is made up of 15 amino acids. The V and J ends lost 2 bases and 0 bases respectively, with 8 bases between them. CDR1 is MNHNS, CDR2 SASEGT, per germline.

The rearrangement joins TRBV5-1 to TRBJ2-4; 7 bases align to TRBD1. The V and J ends lost 2 bases and 1 base, in that order; junction bases with no gene match: 6. This CDR3 has 16 residues. CDR1 and CDR2 from the germline V gene are SGHRS and YFSETQ. CDR3 residues: CASSLDPRGAKNIQYF. CDR3 nucleotides: TGCGCCAGCAGCTTAGATCCCAGGGGGGCCAAAAACATTCAGTACTTC.

The gene calls are TRBV7-8 and TRBJ1-2; TRBD1 might be the D (5 bases). This CDR3 is 13 amino acids long. Germline lookup yields CDR1 SGHVS and CDR2 FQNEAQ. V dropped 7 bases and J dropped 2 bases, with 11 bases sitting between them. The CDR3 coding sequence is TGTGCCAGCACCTTGGACATAAACTATGGCTACACCTTC. Translation gives CASTLDINYGYTF.

J is TRBJ2-3 and V is TRBV5-6; a weak D match, TRBD2 (6 bases). Looked up from germline, CDR1 is SGHDT and CDR2 is YYEEEE. This CDR3 has 14 amino acids. Trimming left V 4 bases short and J 9 bases short, with 18 bases between. The CDR3 DNA reads TGTGCCAGCAGCCGTACGGGATACCGGGGGACGCAGTATTTT. Protein: CASSRTGYRGTQYF.

V usage is TRBV10-3 and J usage is TRBJ1-1; a possible D gene is TRBD1 (6 bases). This CDR3 has 12 amino acids. The V and J ends lost 6 bases and 1 base respectively, with 6 bases between them. Germline assignment: CDR1 ENHRY and CDR2 SYGVKD. CDR3 sequence reads: CAIRGQNTEAFF. In nucleotides, the CDR3 is TGTGCCATCAGGGGACAGAACACTGAAGCTTTCTTT.

The genes are TRBV5-1 and TRBJ1-3; D is unresolved. Germline V CDR1 and CDR2: SGHRS, YFSETQ. Trimming removed 0 bases at V and 4 bases at J, with 8 bases between. The CDR3 spans 14 residues. In DNA form, the CDR3 reads TGCGCCAGCAGCTTGGTCAGCGGGGGAAACACCATATATTTT. Its protein product is CASSLVSGGNTIYF.

The chain has TRBV18 and TRBJ1-4; D perhaps matches TRBD1 (5 bases). The germline V and J ends were trimmed by 6 bases and 5 bases, with 31 bases remaining between them. Germline V gives CDR1 KGHSH, CDR2 LQKENI. The CDR3 covers 20 residues. CDR3 loop: CASSRSVFGTYPDKNEKLFF. CDR3 nucleotide sequence: TGTGCCAGCTCCCGATCCGTCTTTGGGACTTACCCGGATAAAAATGAAAAACTGTTTTTT.

The gene calls are TRBV3-1 (or the pseudogene TRBV3-2) and TRBJ2-3; D is uncertain. V was shortened by 1 base and J by 1 base, with 18 bases between the two germline ends. Looked up from germline, CDR1 is LGHDT and CDR2 is YNNKEL (reference sequence). The CDR3 spans 18 residues. CDR3 nucleotides: TGTGCCAGCAGCCAAGCTCCCCTTGCCGCCGGAGGCACAGATACGCAGTATTTT. This sequence encodes CASSQAPLAAGGTDTQYF.

This clone was counted once. The chain employs TRBV30 and TRBJ1-4; possible D gene TRBD1, 6 bases. Germline assignment: CDR1 GTSNPN and CDR2 SVGIG (reference sequence). The CDR3 runs to 14 residues. With 8 bases removed from V and 3 bases from J, the gap between germline ends came to 16 bases. Here the CDR3 DNA reads TGTGCCGCGCTGAACAGGGCTTCTAATGAAAAACTGTTTTTT. Translated, it gives CAALNRASNEKLFF.

J is TRBJ2-3 and V is TRBV6-5, with D perhaps TRBD2 (5 bases). Deletions cut 2 bases from V and 9 bases from J, with 21 bases between. Germline CDR1 and CDR2: MNHEY and SVGAGI. The CDR3 runs 16 residues. The CDR3 DNA reads TGTGCCAGCAGTTACGAGGGAGCCCCCGATCTTACAACGCAGTATTTT. It encodes CASSYEGAPDLTTQYF.

CDR3 nucleotide sequence: TGTGCCAGCACCTTACTAGCGGGAGGCTCCTACGAGCAGTACTTC. This translates into CASTLLAGGSYEQYF. V is TRBV6-5 and J is TRBJ2-7, with 12 bases aligning to TRBD2. The CDR3 runs to 15 residues. After removal of 7 bases from V and 0 bases from J, the junction contained 4 bases not matched to a gene. Germline values: CDR1 MNHEY, CDR2 SVGAGI.

The V and J genes are TRBV24-1 and TRBJ2-1; D unclear. This CDR3 has 12 amino acids. Germline lookup yields CDR1 KGHDR and CDR2 SFDVKD. Trimming took off 0 bases at V and 7 bases at J, with 3 bases between the two ends. The CDR3 bases are TGTGCCACCAGTGATTTGGCGAATGAGCAGTTCTTC. It specifies CATSDLANEQFF.

The CDR3 loop is CASSSGVGDGYTF. For the CDR3, the DNA is TGTGCCAGCAGCTCAGGGGTCGGGGATGGCTACACCTTC. V is TRBV9 and J is TRBJ1-2; TRBD1 might be the D (6 bases). Trimming removed 4 bases at V and 6 bases at J, with 13 bases between. The germline gives CDR1 SGDLS, CDR2 YYNGEE. The CDR3 is 13 amino acids.

V is TRBV29-1 and J is TRBJ1-2; 10 bases fit TRBD1. The V gene's germline CDR1 is SQVTM and CDR2 ANQGSEA. This CDR3 is 21 amino acids long. Germline trimming cut 4 bases from V and 3 bases from J; bases unmatched to any gene: 26. In DNA, the CDR3 is TGCAGCGTTGCCCTAAGGGGGCCGAGAAGTGGGGACAGGGGCCCGCACTATGGCTACACCTTC. Protein sequence: CSVALRGPRSGDRGPHYGYTF.

This clone has more than one count but fewer than ten. This chain connects TRBV5-1 to TRBJ2-1; maybe TRBD2 (6 bases). V lost 5 bases and J 6 bases, leaving 12 bases between the germline ends. The CDR3 length is 13 residues. Germline CDR1 is SGHRS and CDR2 is YFSETQ. Here the CDR3 reads CASRYGGGNEQFF. CDR3 coding DNA: TGCGCCAGCAGGTATGGGGGAGGCAATGAGCAGTTCTTC.

The V and J genes are TRBV4-2 and TRBJ2-4; 7 bases fit TRBD1. The junction had 1 base not matched to a gene; V was cut back by 1 base and J by 4 bases. CDR3 length: 14 residues. The germline V gene encodes CDR1 LGHNA and CDR2 YNFKEQ. The CDR3 DNA reads TGTGCCAGCAGCCAAGGGGACAGAAAAAACATTCAGTACTTC. Its protein is CASSQGDRKNIQYF.

This sequence joins TRBV7-9 and TRBJ1-2; TRBD1 is a possible D gene (5 bases). The V gene's germline CDR1 is SEHNR and CDR2 FQNEAQ (reference sequence). The CDR3 is 12 amino acids. Trimming took 6 bases from V and 2 from J, leaving 7 bases between them. The CDR3: CASSQGNYGYTF. As DNA, the CDR3 is TGTGCCAGCAGTCAGGGCAACTATGGCTACACCTTC.